This T cell receptor (beta chain) is drawn from a study of blood T cell repertoires in COVID-19. In the study overall: Some COVID-19 samples were acute and others convalescent; all came from the United States, Italy and Spain. In each case, the material was cDNA or gDNA derived from T cells, B-cell-depleted T cells, or PBMCs.

CDR3 length: 14 amino acids. V shed 3 bases, J shed 7 bases, and the junction held 6 bases outside the gene matches. CDR1 and CDR2 from the germline V gene are GTSNPN and SVGIG (reference sequence). Original processing notes: Nucleated cell counts were estimated from reference gene primer amplification. The table came from immunoSEQ multiplex PCR; TCRdb's copy has only in-frame clones and leaves some out. V and J calls and clone size are those listed in that table; D and trimming were worked out from the DNA. Of 150,000 to 200,000 clones listed, roughly 87% are singletons. The chain recombines TRBV30 with TRBJ1-6; 7 bases map to TRBD1. Material for sequencing was peripheral blood. The sequence derives from a human donor in a cohort sampled during active COVID-19. CDR3 region: CAWSLTGRNSPLHF. The CDR3 DNA follows: TGTGCCTGGAGCCTGACAGGGAGAAATTCACCCCTCCACTTT.